This record covers a single T cell receptor beta chain. Its matching antigen is unknown. The sample is drawn from a study of cytomegalovirus exposure and HLA in healthy donors. Turning to the study itself: Approximately 180 million T cells yielded about 120 million unique TCR beta sequences, as an earlier analysis found. Some 85 million unique TCRs, all from HLA-typed donors, were included in an early release of the data.

With 60 Vbeta and 13 Jbeta primers, the PCR was carried out. Produced via immunoSEQ multiplex PCR; TCRdb's table is partial and in-frame only. The profile shows 110,000 to 150,000 clones, 82% of them singletons. Notes on the study in general: For TCR beta chains, V- and J-gene trimming was later linked to a missense DCLRE1C variant. Productive status was seen about 90% or about 30% of the time for most TCR beta V segments in an earlier analysis.

Germline V CDR1 and CDR2: MDHEN, SYDVKM. This CDR3 is built from 15 residues. V lost 3 bases and J 1 base, leaving 10 bases between the germline ends. The receptor was isolated from a woman in her thirties or forties in good health and CMV-seronegative. The chain couples TRBV28 to TRBJ2-1, with D possibly TRBD2 on 6 matching bases. The sequencing sample was made of PBMCs. CDR3 bases: TGTGCCAGCAGTTTTTGGGGGAGGTCCTACAATGAGCAGTTCTTC. This translates into CASSFWGRSYNEQFF.